The 26 T cell receptor beta chains listed next were all sequenced from one sample in a study of T cells after yellow fever vaccination. TCRdb reprocessed the 5' RACE reads with MiXCR, giving one entry per CDR3 protein. This table holds fewer than 450,000 distinct CDR3 sequences, around 8.1% found once. The sequenced sample was PBMCs, obtained around 45 days after the first yellow fever vaccination. The receptor set was obtained from a man in his late teens or twenties who received the YFV17D yellow fever vaccine.

The rearrangement joins TRBV10-3 to TRBJ2-7; D perhaps matches TRBD2 (5 bases). The CDR3 spans 16 residues. Germline V CDR1 and CDR2: ENHRY, SYGVKD. V was clipped by 0 bases and J by 0 bases, with 12 bases between them. CDR3 nucleotide sequence: TGTGCCATCAGTGAGTCGGTTAGTGGGAGCTCCTACGAGCAGTACTTC. Protein product: CAISESVSGSSYEQYF.

This clonotype appeared a few times. The chain links TRBV25-1 to TRBJ1-2, with D possibly being TRBD1 (5 bases). Germline V gene sequence: CDR1 MGHDK, CDR2 SYGVNS. The CDR3 contains 14 residues. Trimming shortened V by 3 bases and J by 5 bases, and 13 bases separated the two germline ends. This CDR3 is CASSDTGTDYGYTF. CDR3 nucleotide sequence: TGTGCCAGCAGTGACACCGGGACTGATTATGGCTACACCTTC.

There are a few counts of this clonotype. The chain links TRBV2 to TRBJ1-2, with TRBD1 as a possible D gene (5 bases). V was trimmed by 2 bases and J by 0 bases, leaving 22 bases between them. The CDR3 length is 19 residues. Germline CDR1 reads SNHLY; CDR2 reads FYNNEI. CDR3 nucleotides: TGTGCCAGCAGTGAATCCAGGACAACCATCTCCCGATCTAACTATGGCTACACCTTC. This gives the protein CASSESRTTISRSNYGYTF.

This clonotype came up a few times. The rearrangement uses TRBV25-1 and TRBJ2-5; D ambiguous. The V and J ends lost 6 bases and 1 base respectively, with 12 bases between them. Germline V CDR1 and CDR2: MGHDK, SYGVNS. The CDR3 runs 14 residues. The CDR3, as DNA: TGTGCCAGCAGGGACCCGGCGACCCAAGAGACCCAGTACTTC. It specifies CASRDPATQETQYF.

This clonotype was recorded at least ten times. The CDR3 DNA sequence: TGTGCCAGCAGCCCACGGACTAGCGGGGGTGAGCAGTTCTTC. Translated, it gives CASSPRTSGGEQFF. This chain connects TRBV7-2 to TRBJ2-1; 13 bases map to TRBD2. Losses at the gene ends were 5 bases for V and 9 bases for J; bases not matched to a gene: 4. Per germline, CDR1 SGHTA and CDR2 FQGNSA. This CDR3 is 14 amino acids long.

For this clonotype: This may stem from a read error, because a much larger clone lies one nucleotide away. The chain combines TRBV10-3 with TRBJ1-5; perhaps TRBD1 as D (6 bases). Germline CDR1 ENHRY, CDR2 SYGVKD. CDR3 length: 13 amino acids. Trimming removed 4 bases at V and 6 bases at J, with 10 bases between. The CDR3 sequence: CAISGTEIQPQHF. CDR3 in DNA: TGTGCCATCAGTGGGACAGAAATTCAGCCCCAGCATTTT.

Ten or more counts support this clonotype. The V call is TRBV7-9, the J call TRBJ2-4, with no clear D. Germline loops: CDR1 SEHNR, CDR2 FQNEAQ (reference sequence). CDR3 size: 16 residues. The ends were cut back, 7 bases at V and 0 bases at J, with 16 bases in the middle. CDR3 bases: TGTGCCAGCACCCCTCCAGAGGAACTAGCCAAAAACATTCAGTACTTC. Protein sequence: CASTPPEELAKNIQYF.

This clonotype was seen more than once but under ten times. The chain employs TRBV20-1 and TRBJ2-7; TRBD1 matches at 9 bases. The CDR3 contains 14 residues. Germline V gene data show CDR1 as DFQATT and CDR2 as SNEGSKA (reference sequence). Trimming removed 1 base from V and 7 bases from J; junction bases left unmatched: 8. CDR3 amino acids: CSARGPGQGFEQYF. The CDR3 bases are TGCAGTGCTAGAGGCCCGGGACAGGGTTTTGAGCAGTACTTC.

This clonotype was seen a few times. V gene TRBV20-1 combines with J gene TRBJ2-1, with D unclear. V lost 6 bases and J 0 bases, leaving 12 bases between the germline ends. The CDR3 totals 14 residues. Germline values: CDR1 DFQATT, CDR2 SNEGSKA (reference sequence). The CDR3 spells CSAKTPSSYNEQFF. CDR3 coding DNA: TGCAGTGCCAAAACACCGAGCTCCTACAATGAGCAGTTCTTC.

This clonotype was counted between two and nine times. The gene calls are TRBV19 and TRBJ1-5; D is unclear. Germline-derived CDR1 and CDR2 are LNHDA and SQIVND (reference sequence). Deletions cut 3 bases from V and 5 bases from J, with 14 bases between. The CDR3 contains 15 residues. The CDR3 spells CASSIVREWDQPQHF. For the CDR3, the DNA is TGTGCCAGTAGTATCGTAAGGGAATGGGATCAGCCCCAGCATTTT.

This rearrangement joins TRBV20-1 to TRBJ1-2; D remains ambiguous. CDR1 is DFQATT, CDR2 SNEGSKA, per germline (reference sequence). The CDR3 is 11 residues long. With 3 bases removed from V and 5 bases from J, the gap between germline ends came to 7 bases. The CDR3: CSASWVYGYTF. In DNA, the CDR3 is TGCAGTGCTAGTTGGGTTTATGGCTACACCTTC.

This clonotype turned up a few times. The CDR3 region is CASSLVAGSNQPQHF. The CDR3, as DNA: TGCGCCAGCAGCTTGGTTGCGGGGAGCAATCAGCCCCAGCATTTT. The chain recombines TRBV5-1 with TRBJ1-5; D call uncertain. V dropped 0 bases and J dropped 1 base, with 8 bases sitting between them. The CDR3 runs to 15 residues. From germline, CDR1 is SGHRS and CDR2 YFSETQ.

The chain combines TRBV18 with TRBJ1-1, with TRBD1 identical over 9 bases. CDR3 length equals 13 residues. CDR1 is KGHSH and CDR2 is LQKENI in the germline V gene. V lost 3 bases, J lost 6 bases, and 2 bases stayed unmatched. CDR3 sequence: CASSPDRGAEAFF. For the CDR3, the DNA is TGTGCCAGCTCACCTGACAGGGGGGCTGAAGCTTTCTTT.

The genes are TRBV4-1 and TRBJ2-1, with 8 bases that match TRBD2. Germline V lookup: CDR1 MGHRA, CDR2 YSYEKL. The CDR3 runs 14 residues. Losses at the gene ends were 8 bases for V and 3 bases for J; bases not matched to a gene: 6. CDR3 in amino acids: CASLPTSGYNEQFF. The DNA of the CDR3 is TGCGCCAGCCTCCCTACTAGCGGCTACAATGAGCAGTTCTTC.

A few counts support this clonotype. The chain carries TRBV5-5 and TRBJ1-5; D perhaps matches TRBD1 (6 bases). This CDR3 region has 14 residues. CDR1 SGHKS and CDR2 YYEKEE come from the germline V gene (reference sequence). V gave up 3 bases and J gave up 6 bases, with 13 bases separating them. The CDR3 sequence: CASSWSQGSQPQHF. The CDR3 DNA reads TGTGCCAGCAGCTGGAGTCAGGGGAGTCAGCCCCAGCATTTT. The full variable domain, rest sourced from reference TRBV5-5 and TRBJ1-5, is DAGVTQSPTHLIKTRGQQVTLRCSPISGHKSVSWYQQVLGQGPQFIFQYYEKEERGRGNFPDRFSARQFPNYSSELNVNALLLGDSALYLCASSWSQGSQPQHFGDGTRLSIL.

V usage is TRBV6-1 and J usage is TRBJ2-7; TRBD1 agrees at 7 bases. Trimming at V came to 6 bases and at J to 3 bases, leaving 11 bases not matched to a gene. The CDR3 is 15 residues long. CDR1 and CDR2 (germline): MNHNS, SASEGT. CDR3 in DNA: TGTGCCAGCAGGCCGGGACAGACTCAACTCTACGAGCAGTACTTC. It encodes CASRPGQTQLYEQYF.

The rearrangement links TRBV20-1 to TRBJ1-3, with D unclear. Looked up from germline, CDR1 is DFQATT and CDR2 is SNEGSKA (reference sequence). The length of the CDR3 is 14 residues. The V end was cut by 3 bases, the J end by 2 bases, with 11 bases between. The CDR3, as DNA: TGCAGTGCTAGCAAACCCCACACTGGAAACACCATATATTTT. Translation gives CSASKPHTGNTIYF.

This clonotype has a handful of counts. The V and J genes are TRBV4-1 and TRBJ1-1; D is possibly TRBD1 (6 bases). The CDR3 covers 14 residues. V lost 3 bases and J 6 bases, leaving 14 bases between the germline ends. The germline gives CDR1 MGHRA, CDR2 YSYEKL. The CDR3 nucleotides are TGCGCCAGCAGCCAGCTTTCAGGGGACCCTGAAGCTTTCTTT. Encoded protein: CASSQLSGDPEAFF.

This clonotype occurred a few times. The rearrangement uses TRBV12-3 or TRBV12-4 and TRBJ2-2; TRBD1 matches at 7 bases. The CDR3 is 15 amino acids. Trimming took 4 bases from V and 3 from J; bases not matched to a gene: 5. The CDR3 region is CASSSGGFDTGELFF. The CDR3 DNA reads TGTGCCAGCAGTTCAGGGGGTTTTGACACCGGGGAGCTGTTTTTT.

This sequence joins TRBV7-8 and TRBJ2-5; D gene uncertain. Per the germline V gene, CDR1 is SGHVS and CDR2 is FQNEAQ. There are 14 residues in the CDR3. The V end was cut by 1 base, the J end by 0 bases, with 6 bases between. The CDR3, as DNA: TGTGCCAGCAGCTTAGGGGAATACCAAGAGACCCAGTACTTC. This sequence encodes CASSLGEYQETQYF.

In its sample, this clonotype was seen a few times. The chain recombines TRBV29-1 with TRBJ2-1; D not resolved. The CDR3 consists of 10 residues. In germline, CDR1 is SQVTM, CDR2 ANQGSEA. The V and J ends lost 4 bases and 10 bases respectively, with 8 bases between them. CDR3 sequence (DNA): TGCAGCGTTGTAGTTCCGGAGCAGTTCTTC. Protein product: CSVVVPEQFF.

The V gene is TRBV5-1, the J gene TRBJ2-5, with D possibly TRBD2 on 5 matching bases. The CDR3 contains 15 residues. Germline assignment: CDR1 SGHRS and CDR2 YFSETQ. V was shortened by 4 bases and J by 4 bases, with 17 bases between the two germline ends. The CDR3 coding sequence is TGCGCCAGCAGCCTTTCTCGGGGAAAGGGAGAGACCCAGTACTTC. It yields the protein CASSLSRGKGETQYF.

This clonotype has just a few counts. The chain links TRBV5-1 to TRBJ2-1; 10 bases map to TRBD2. CDR1 is SGHRS, CDR2 YFSETQ, per germline. The ends lost 1 base at V and 0 bases at J; junction bases unmatched: 4. CDR3 size: 17 residues. This CDR3 is CASSLLAGVSSYNEQFF. CDR3 nucleotides: TGCGCCAGCAGCTTGCTAGCGGGGGTGAGCTCCTACAATGAGCAGTTCTTC.

The chain combines TRBV6-1 with TRBJ2-6; 11 nucleotides align to TRBD1. CDR3 length: 19 amino acids. The ends lost 11 bases at V and 1 base at J; junction bases unmatched: 16. CDR1 MNHNS and CDR2 SASEGT come from the germline V gene. CDR3 sequence (DNA): TGTGCCGCAGGGGCCCCGGACAGGGGGCCTTCGTCTGGGGCCAACGTCCTGACTTTC. Residues: CAAGAPDRGPSSGANVLTF.

This clonotype was observed at least ten times. V gene TRBV5-1 combines with J gene TRBJ2-1; the D gene is possibly TRBD1 (5 bases). Between the trimmed V and J ends, which lost 0 bases and 2 bases, there was a span of 6 bases. The CDR3 consists of 14 residues. The germline CDR1 and CDR2 sequences are SGHRS and YFSETQ. The DNA for the CDR3 is TGCGCCAGCAGCTTGGCAGGGACCTACAATGAGCAGTTCTTC. This codes for CASSLAGTYNEQFF.

This chain links TRBV5-1 with TRBJ1-1; 7 positions match TRBD1. The junction had 8 bases not matched to a gene; V was cut back by 2 bases and J by 1 base. CDR1 and CDR2 (germline): SGHRS, YFSETQ. The CDR3 extends over 16 amino acids. The CDR3 loop reads CASSLQGMGENTEAFF. In nucleotides, the CDR3 is TGCGCCAGCAGCTTACAGGGGATGGGGGAGAACACTGAAGCTTTCTTT.